This is a list of T cell receptor beta chains from one sample in a study of blood T cell repertoires in COVID-19. Produced via immunoSEQ multiplex PCR; TCRdb's table is partial and in-frame only. This table has roughly 570,000 clones, around nine tenths appearing once. The sequencing input was peripheral blood. The receptors were sampled from a woman between 50 and 59 years old with COVID-19, enrolled during active disease. The CDR3 runs from the conserved cysteine through the conserved F or W. D genes are given only for firm matches. Only some rows state a clone size, as once, few, many or a class for expanded clones.

cdr3_nt: TGTGCCAGCAGTCCCACACGGGGCAATCAGCCCCAGCATTTT
cdr3_aa: CASSPTRGNQPQHF
clone_size: once
v_call: TRBV6-5
d_call: NA
j_call: TRBJ1-5

cdr3_nt: TGTGCCAGCAGTAGACAGGGCTCTGGAAACACCATATATTTT
cdr3_aa: CASSRQGSGNTIYF
clone_size: NA
v_call: TRBV6-5
d_call: TRBD1
j_call: TRBJ1-3

cdr3_nt: TGTGCCAGCAGCTCGGGAAGGAGAATAGATGGCTACACCTTC
cdr3_aa: CASSSGRRIDGYTF
clone_size: NA
v_call: TRBV7-9
d_call: NA
j_call: TRBJ1-2

cdr3_nt: TGTGCCAGTAGTCCCAGGGGCCGCCTCGCAACTAATGAAAAACTGTTTTTT
cdr3_aa: CASSPRGRLATNEKLFF
clone_size: NA
v_call: TRBV19
d_call: NA
j_call: TRBJ1-4

cdr3_nt: TGTGCCAGCAGCTCCCTAACTAGCCACTGGAGGACTGAAGCTTTCTTT
cdr3_aa: CASSSLTSHWRTEAFF
clone_size: NA
v_call: TRBV5-4
d_call: NA
j_call: TRBJ1-1

cdr3_nt: TGTGCCACCAGTGAGGAAGGACAGGCCCAGCCCCAGCATTTT
cdr3_aa: CATSEEGQAQPQHF
clone_size: NA
v_call: TRBV24-1
d_call: TRBD1
j_call: TRBJ1-5

cdr3_nt: TGTGCCAGCAGCTTATCCGGAGATGGCTACACCTTC
cdr3_aa: CASSLSGDGYTF
clone_size: NA
v_call: TRBV11-2
d_call: NA
j_call: TRBJ1-2

cdr3_nt: TGTGCCACCAGCAGAGACAGTAACACCGGGGAGCTGTTTTTT
cdr3_aa: CATSRDSNTGELFF
clone_size: NA
v_call: TRBV15
d_call: NA
j_call: TRBJ2-2

cdr3_nt: TGTGCCAGCAGCCCTTACGACAGGGACCTTAACTATGGCTACACCTTC
cdr3_aa: CASSPYDRDLNYGYTF
clone_size: NA
v_call: TRBV7-8
d_call: TRBD1
j_call: TRBJ1-2

cdr3_nt: TGTGCCAGTAGCGGACAGGGTAGGAATTCACCCCTCCACTTT
cdr3_aa: CASSGQGRNSPLHF
clone_size: NA
v_call: TRBV19
d_call: TRBD1
j_call: TRBJ1-6

cdr3_nt: TGTGCCAGCGGACAGAACACTGAAGCTTTCTTT
cdr3_aa: CASGQNTEAFF
clone_size: NA
v_call: TRBV12-3/TRBV12-4
d_call: NA
j_call: TRBJ1-1

cdr3_nt: TGTGCCAGTCGACTAGCGGGGGCTTACAATGAGCAGTTCTTC
cdr3_aa: CASRLAGAYNEQFF
clone_size: NA
v_call: TRBV2
d_call: TRBD2
j_call: TRBJ2-1

cdr3_nt: TGTGCCAGCAGCTTAGTTGAGGGCCGAGCTTCCCCTGGCTACACCTTC
cdr3_aa: CASSLVEGRASPGYTF
clone_size: NA
v_call: TRBV7-2
d_call: NA
j_call: TRBJ1-2

cdr3_nt: TGTGCCAGCAGCTTCGATACTAGCGGGGGTTCCTACAATGAGCAGTTCTTC
cdr3_aa: CASSFDTSGGSYNEQFF
clone_size: NA
v_call: TRBV7-3
d_call: TRBD2
j_call: TRBJ2-1

cdr3_nt: TGTGCCAGCAGCTTAGGTGACAGGGTGGAGGGCTACACCTTC
cdr3_aa: CASSLGDRVEGYTF
clone_size: NA
v_call: TRBV7-3
d_call: TRBD1
j_call: TRBJ1-2

cdr3_nt: TGTGCCAGCAGCTTAGGCCTAGCGGGAGATACGCAGTATTTT
cdr3_aa: CASSLGLAGDTQYF
clone_size: NA
v_call: TRBV13
d_call: TRBD2
j_call: TRBJ2-3

cdr3_nt: TGCGCCAGCAGCCCCCGGGACAGGGGGCTGGCAGATACGCAGTATTTT
cdr3_aa: CASSPRDRGLADTQYF
clone_size: few
v_call: TRBV5-1
d_call: TRBD1
j_call: TRBJ2-3

cdr3_nt: TGTGCCAGCAATCCTAGCGGCAGCACAGATACGCAGTATTTT
cdr3_aa: CASNPSGSTDTQYF
clone_size: NA
v_call: TRBV28
d_call: TRBD2
j_call: TRBJ2-3

cdr3_nt: TGTGCCAGCAGCTCCCACACATCAACTAATGAAAAACTGTTTTTT
cdr3_aa: CASSSHTSTNEKLFF
clone_size: NA
v_call: TRBV28
d_call: NA
j_call: TRBJ1-4